The source of this T cell receptor (beta chain) is a study of blood T cell repertoires in COVID-19. Study as a whole: From the United States, Italy and Spain came samples of acute and convalescent COVID-19.

V dropped 7 bases and J dropped 0 bases, with 9 bases sitting between them. CDR3 length equals 13 residues. Germline V gene data show CDR1 as MNHEY and CDR2 as SVGEGT. Original processing notes: Using reference gene primer amplification, nucleated cell counts were estimated. Method: immunoSEQ multiplex PCR; TCRdb's copy keeps in-frame clones and lacks some. The V and J calls and clone size come from that table; D and trimming were worked out from the DNA. The data hold 95,000 to 120,000 clones, with less than 85% observed a single time. Sequencing was performed on peripheral blood. This clonotype was sampled from a human donor in a cohort sampled during active COVID-19. The rearrangement joins TRBV6-2 or TRBV6-3 to TRBJ1-1, with D unclear. CDR3 nucleotide sequence: TGTGCCAGCAACCCGGTAGTGAACACTGAAGCTTTCTTT. Amino acid sequence: CASNPVVNTEAFF.